A single sample gave rise to the 32 T cell receptor beta chains below, sequenced in a study of blood T cell repertoires in COVID-19. Only in-frame clones appear in the TCRdb table, and some are missing; sequencing was by immunoSEQ multiplex PCR. Seen here are fewer than 150,000 clones, more than 70% observed once, and the top ten hold roughly 3.6%. The sequencing sample was made of peripheral blood. Every receptor here comes from a woman aged 55 to 70 with acute or convalescent COVID-19.

The chain carries TRBV3-1 (or the pseudogene TRBV3-2) and TRBJ1-6; 7 nucleotides agree with TRBD1. The V segment lost 4 bases and the J segment 1 base; nucleotides outside the gene matches: 1. CDR3 length equals 15 residues. Germline values: CDR1 LGHDT, CDR2 YNNKEL (reference sequence). The CDR3 protein is CASSPQGSYNSPLHF. CDR3 sequence (DNA): TGTGCCAGCAGCCCACAGGGGTCCTATAATTCACCCCTCCACTTT.

The CDR3 DNA sequence: TGTGCCAGTAGGGGCGGACAGGCGGGCGACATGGGCTCCTATAATTCACCCCTCCACTTT. This translates into CASRGGQAGDMGSYNSPLHF. The V gene is TRBV19, the J gene TRBJ1-6; 7 bases align to TRBD1. The germline CDR1 and CDR2 sequences are LNHDA and SQIVND (reference sequence). V dropped 6 bases and J dropped 0; count of bases not matched to a gene: 17. The CDR3 loop spans 20 amino acids.

The rearrangement uses TRBV6-6 and TRBJ2-5, with 8 bases fitting TRBD1. The CDR3 loop spans 14 amino acids. The J segment lost 5 bases and the V segment lost 5 bases, leaving 7 bases of the junction unmatched. The V gene's germline CDR1 is MNHNY and CDR2 SVGAGI (reference sequence). CDR3: CASSTTGTGETQYF. DNA for the CDR3: TGTGCCAGCAGTACGACCGGGACAGGCGAGACCCAGTACTTC.

V gene TRBV10-1 combines with J gene TRBJ2-1; a weak D match, TRBD1 (6 bases). Trimming left V 2 bases short and J 8 bases short, with 13 bases between. Germline V gene data show CDR1 as WNHNN and CDR2 as SYGVQD (reference sequence). The CDR3 totals 14 residues. The CDR3: CASSETRQAHEQFF. The DNA for the CDR3 is TGCGCCAGCAGTGAGACCAGACAGGCCCATGAGCAGTTCTTC.

This clone was seen only once. V usage is TRBV19 and J usage is TRBJ1-1; 7 bases agree with TRBD1. Germline CDR1 is LNHDA and CDR2 is SQIVND (reference sequence). The CDR3 contains 14 residues. Losses at the gene ends were 5 bases for V and 1 base for J; bases not matched to a gene: 4. CDR3 bases: TGTGCCAGTAGTTTCAGACAGGGGAACACTGAAGCTTTCTTT. The encoded protein is CASSFRQGNTEAFF. The full variable domain, in which reference TRBV19 and TRBJ1-1 provide the parts outside the CDR3, is DGGITQSPKYLFRKEGQNVTLSCEQNLNHDAMYWYRQDPGQGLRLIYYSQIVNDFQKGDIAEGYSVSREKKESFPLTVTSAQKNPTAFYLCASSFRQGNTEAFFGQGTRLTVV.

The CDR3 nucleotides read TGTGCCAGCAGCCTCGGACAGGGGAATGAAAAACTGTTTTTT. Residues: CASSLGQGNEKLFF. This chain links TRBV5-8 with TRBJ1-4, with 9 bases fitting TRBD1. Germline V gene lookup returns CDR1 SGHTS and CDR2 YDEGEE. This CDR3 spans 14 amino acids. V shed 4 bases, J shed 5 bases, and the junction held 3 bases outside the gene matches. The full variable domain, completed using reference TRBV5-8 and TRBJ1-4, is EAGVTQSPTHLIKTRGQQATLRCSPISGHTSVYWYQQALGLGLQFLLWYDEGEERNRGNFPPRFSGRQFPNYSSELNVNALELEDSALYLCASSLGQGNEKLFFGSGTQLSVL.

This chain links TRBV19 with TRBJ2-2; tentatively, D is TRBD2 (5 bases). The CDR3 length is 16 residues. Germline V gene lookup returns CDR1 LNHDA and CDR2 SQIVND (reference sequence). The V end was cut by 3 bases, the J end by 0 bases, with 11 bases between. The CDR3 here is CASSMRGNANTGELFF. The DNA of the CDR3 is TGTGCCAGTAGTATGCGAGGGAACGCGAACACCGGGGAGCTGTTTTTT.

This clone was counted between two and nine times. The chain employs TRBV7-9 and TRBJ2-7; 8 bases align to TRBD2. V shed 7 bases and J 3 bases; nucleotides not matched to a gene: 14. Germline CDR1 and CDR2: SEHNR and FQNEAQ (reference sequence). The length of the CDR3 is 16 residues. CDR3 sequence: CASIKSAGGSHYEQYV. Written as DNA, the CDR3 is TGTGCCAGCATCAAATCGGCGGGGGGCAGCCACTACGAGCAGTACGTC.

J is TRBJ1-2 and V is TRBV4-1; D gene uncertain. Germline CDR1 reads MGHRA; CDR2 reads YSYEKL. Trimming cost V 1 base and J 2 bases, with 8 bases left between them. The CDR3 runs 14 residues. The CDR3 protein is CASSQAGTNYGYTF. The CDR3 region has the DNA TGCGCCAGCAGCCAAGCAGGCACCAACTATGGCTACACCTTC.

V usage is TRBV7-9 and J usage is TRBJ2-1; TRBD2 aligns across 7 bases. V lost 3 bases to trimming and J lost 8 bases; unmatched junction nucleotides: 13. The length of the CDR3 is 16 residues. Germline-derived CDR1 and CDR2 are SEHNR and FQNEAQ (reference sequence). The CDR3 reads CASSFSFALGGYEQFF. The DNA of the CDR3 is TGTGCCAGCAGCTTTTCCTTCGCCCTCGGGGGGTATGAGCAGTTCTTC.

The chain has TRBV27 and TRBJ2-1, with D perhaps TRBD2 (6 bases). CDR1 is MNHEY and CDR2 is SMNVEV in the germline V gene (reference sequence). Between the trimmed V and J ends, which lost 9 bases and 8 bases, there was a span of 20 bases. The CDR3 extends over 14 amino acids. As DNA, the CDR3 is TGTGCCAGTTCGACGGGAGCCGGGCTATATGAGCAGTTCTTC. It yields the protein CASSTGAGLYEQFF.

The CDR3 loop is CASSDGGQGYNEQFF. The CDR3 bases are TGTGCCAGCAGTGACGGAGGACAGGGGTACAATGAGCAGTTCTTC. J is TRBJ2-1 and V is TRBV28, with 9 bases lining up with TRBD1. The CDR3 has 15 amino acids. Germline values: CDR1 MDHEN, CDR2 SYDVKM. The ends lost 5 bases at V and 4 bases at J; junction bases unmatched: 6.

The CDR3 nucleotides are TGTGCCACCAGCGGACAGGGGGCGAATGGCTACACCTTC. Its translation is CATSGQGANGYTF. This chain joins TRBV15 and TRBJ1-2; 11 positions match TRBD1. Germline CDR1 reads LNHNV; CDR2 reads YYDKDF (reference sequence). The junction had 2 bases not matched to a gene; V was cut back by 5 bases and J by 6 bases. This CDR3 region has 13 residues.

The CDR3 DNA reads as TGTGCCAGCAGTTGGACAGGGGCGTCGGGGGGCACTGAAGCTTTCTTT. Translating it yields CASSWTGASGGTEAFF. The chain joins TRBV27 to TRBJ1-1, with 9 positions matching TRBD1. This CDR3 comprises 16 residues. With 4 bases clipped from V and 4 bases from J, the junction kept 10 bases outside the gene matches. CDR1 and CDR2 (germline): MNHEY, SMNVEV (reference sequence).

The chain combines TRBV5-1 with TRBJ1-4; D unresolved. This CDR3 spans 15 amino acids. Deletions cut 0 bases from V and 8 bases from J, with 14 bases between. From germline, CDR1 is SGHRS and CDR2 YFSETQ. The CDR3 region is CASSLAGGIGEKLFF. The CDR3, as DNA: TGCGCCAGCAGCTTGGCCGGCGGAATAGGAGAAAAACTGTTTTTT.

The chain combines TRBV29-1 with TRBJ1-1; 7 bases fit TRBD1. The CDR3 covers 14 residues. Unmatched junction bases numbered 5, after V lost 4 bases and J lost 0 bases. The V gene's germline CDR1 is SQVTM and CDR2 ANQGSEA. CDR3 region: CSVGSGQMNTEAFF. Here the CDR3 DNA reads TGCAGCGTTGGATCGGGACAGATGAACACTGAAGCTTTCTTT.

The chain is built from TRBV28 and TRBJ1-3, with 7 bases that match TRBD1. Germline lookup yields CDR1 MDHEN and CDR2 SYDVKM. Trimming at V came to 5 bases and at J to 4 bases, leaving 8 bases not matched to a gene. The CDR3 loop spans 15 amino acids. CDR3 DNA: TGTGCCAGCAGTGATAACAGGGGTTCGGGAAACACCATATATTTT. Translation gives CASSDNRGSGNTIYF.

The chain combines TRBV12-3 or TRBV12-4 with TRBJ1-3; no firm D call. The CDR3 is made up of 13 amino acids. Trimming pared 3 bases from V and 9 bases from J, leaving 12 bases between. Written as DNA, the CDR3 is TGTGCCAGCAGTTTGCGACACCGGATCACCATATATTTT. Translating it yields CASSLRHRITIYF.

The CDR3, as DNA: TGTGCCAGCAGCCCGACGCAGGTCGCTGAAGCTTTCTTT. It specifies CASSPTQVAEAFF. This chain uses TRBV12-1 with TRBJ1-1; the table assigns TRBD1, which was not confirmed against the DNA. TRBV12-1 is flagged as a pseudogene. This CDR3 comprises 13 residues.

The rearrangement links TRBV6-5 to TRBJ2-1; 7 bases line up with TRBD1. Trimming removed 0 bases from V and 3 bases from J; junction bases left unmatched: 2. The CDR3 is made up of 15 amino acids. The germline CDR1 and CDR2 sequences are MNHEY and SVGAGI. CDR3 nucleotide sequence: TGTGCCAGCAGTTACTCGGGGACAGACTACAATGAGCAGTTCTTC. Translation: CASSYSGTDYNEQFF.

The chain has TRBV2 and TRBJ1-2; 8 bases are a match to TRBD1. Looked up from germline, CDR1 is SNHLY and CDR2 is FYNNEI. V was pared by 5 bases and J by 3 bases, with 5 bases of the junction left unmatched. The CDR3 loop spans 14 amino acids. This CDR3 is CASSPMDRDYGYTF. DNA of the CDR3: TGTGCCAGCAGTCCTATGGACAGGGACTATGGCTACACCTTC.

The chain carries TRBV6-5 and TRBJ1-2; D is undetermined. CDR3 size: 15 residues. The germline V gene has CDR1 MNHEY and CDR2 SVGAGI. V was cut by 5 bases and J by 4 bases, with 17 bases left in between. The DNA for the CDR3 is TGTGCCAGCAGTCCTTCACTCCCTCCTCTCTATGGCTACACCTTC. Residues: CASSPSLPPLYGYTF.

This chain connects TRBV5-1 to TRBJ1-4; tentatively, D is TRBD1 (5 bases). This CDR3 comprises 15 residues. Germline CDR1 reads SGHRS; CDR2 reads YFSETQ. Trimming pared 1 base from V and 3 bases from J, leaving 10 bases between. The CDR3 region is CASSLSRAPNEKLFF. As DNA, the CDR3 is TGCGCCAGCAGCTTGAGCAGGGCCCCTAATGAAAAACTGTTTTTT.

The J gene is TRBJ1-2, the V gene TRBV5-4; no reliable D call. V lost 4 bases and J 8 bases, leaving 18 bases between the germline ends. The CDR3 covers 14 residues. Germline CDR1 and CDR2: SGHNT and YYREEE (reference sequence). The CDR3 DNA reads as TGTGCCAGCAGCCTAGGGCCTTCCGCTAGCGGCTACACCTTC. The encoded protein is CASSLGPSASGYTF. The full variable domain, its missing parts supplied by reference TRBV5-4 and TRBJ1-2, is ETGVTQSPTHLIKTRGQQVTLRCSSQSGHNTVSWYQQALGQGPQFIFQYYREEENGRGNFPPRFSGLQFPNYSSELNVNALELDDSALYLCASSLGPSASGYTFGSGTRLTVV.

The rearrangement uses TRBV2 and TRBJ1-2, with 12 bases identical to TRBD1. The length of the CDR3 is 13 residues. Trimming cost V 5 bases and J 6 bases; bases outside gene matches: 1. CDR1 is SNHLY and CDR2 is FYNNEI in the germline V gene. The CDR3: CASSRDRGHGYTF. CDR3 coding DNA: TGTGCCAGCAGTAGGGACAGGGGGCATGGCTACACCTTC.

The chain combines TRBV3-1 (or the pseudogene TRBV3-2) with TRBJ2-1, with 9 bases lining up with TRBD2. The CDR3 extends over 17 amino acids. The germline V gene has CDR1 LGHDT and CDR2 YNNKEL (reference sequence). V lost 4 bases and J lost 0; bases outside the gene matches: 7. The CDR3 is CASSPRAGGSSYNEQFF. The CDR3 bases are TGTGCCAGCAGCCCGAGGGCGGGAGGGAGCTCCTACAATGAGCAGTTCTTC.

The gene calls are TRBV19 and TRBJ1-1, with D perhaps TRBD1 (5 bases). Germline CDR1 LNHDA, CDR2 SQIVND (reference sequence). The CDR3 is made up of 14 amino acids. V was shortened by 6 bases and J by 1 base, with 12 bases between the two germline ends. In DNA, the CDR3 is TGTGCCAGTAGCGACAGAACCCCGAACACTGAAGCTTTCTTT. Translation: CASSDRTPNTEAFF.

There are a few counts of this clone. The chain employs TRBV7-6 and TRBJ2-3; 12 nucleotides agree with TRBD2. Per germline, CDR1 SGHVS and CDR2 FNYEAQ. V lost 3 bases, J lost 7 bases, and 5 bases stayed unmatched. CDR3 length equals 15 residues. The CDR3 DNA reads TGTGCCAGCAGCTTGTCTAGCGGGAGGGCAAATACGCAGTATTTT. This gives the protein CASSLSSGRANTQYF.

The chain carries TRBV6-5 and TRBJ1-2; D gene ambiguous. Germline V CDR1 and CDR2: MNHEY, SVGAGI. This CDR3 comprises 14 residues. Trimming shortened V by 6 bases and J by 2 bases, and 13 bases separated the two germline ends. The CDR3 loop is CASRAAGRNYGYTF. The CDR3, as DNA: TGTGCCAGCAGGGCAGCGGGGAGGAACTATGGCTACACCTTC.

This CDR3 is CATSDRGNTGELFF. In DNA, the CDR3 is TGTGCCACCAGTGACAGGGGGAACACCGGGGAGCTGTTTTTT. V is TRBV24-1 and J is TRBJ2-2; D perhaps matches TRBD1 (6 bases). V was shortened by 4 bases and J by 1 base, with 6 bases between the two germline ends. Per the germline V gene, CDR1 is KGHDR and CDR2 is SFDVKD. This CDR3 contains 14 residues.

This chain joins TRBV11-3 and TRBJ2-1; 9 nucleotides line up with TRBD2. The trim removed 1 base at V and 2 bases at J, leaving 6 bases unmatched. Germline CDR1 reads SGHNT; CDR2 reads YENEEA. CDR3 length: 17 residues. The CDR3 DNA follows: TGTGCCAGCAGCTTAGTCTCTAGCGGGAATGCCTACAATGAGCAGTTCTTC. Protein sequence: CASSLVSSGNAYNEQFF.

The chain joins TRBV13 to TRBJ1-1; TRBD1 aligns across 10 bases. V lost 4 bases to trimming and J lost 4 bases; unmatched junction nucleotides: 3. The CDR3 contains 14 residues. Germline V CDR1 and CDR2: PRHDT, FYEKMQ (reference sequence). CDR3 sequence: CASSYWTGGTEAFF. The CDR3 DNA reads TGTGCCAGCAGCTATTGGACAGGGGGCACTGAAGCTTTCTTT.